A single sample gave rise to the 4 T cell receptor beta chains below, sequenced in a study of control samples from healthy donors and cancer patients. Sequencing used immunoSEQ multiplex PCR; TCRdb keeps in-frame clones, though not all of them. The sample has about 95,000 clones, around 85% seen once. The sequenced material came from blood. These receptors were obtained from a man aged 25-45 years in good health.

J is TRBJ1-5 and V is TRBV19; D might be TRBD1 (5 bases). The CDR3 runs to 15 residues. Looked up from germline, CDR1 is LNHDA and CDR2 is SQIVND (reference sequence). The V and J ends lost 0 bases and 7 bases respectively, with 13 bases between them. CDR3: CASSIEAGPDQPQHF. CDR3 in DNA: TGTGCCAGTAGTATAGAGGCAGGGCCCGACCAGCCCCAGCATTTT.

This clone was counted between two and nine times. V gene TRBV6-2 or TRBV6-3 combines with J gene TRBJ2-7; D possibly corresponds to TRBD2 (7 bases). The CDR3 totals 16 residues. Germline CDR1 is MNHEY and CDR2 is SVGEGT. V was pared by 5 bases and J by 0 bases, with 17 bases between. CDR3 DNA sequence: TGTGCCAGCAGTCGGGGGGCCGGTACCAGCTCCTACGAGCAGTACTTC. Its translation is CASSRGAGTSSYEQYF.

The chain combines TRBV28 with TRBJ1-2; possible D gene TRBD1, 6 bases. CDR3 length: 13 amino acids. Germline V gene data show CDR1 as MDHEN and CDR2 as SYDVKM. The V end lost 5 bases, the J end lost 8 bases, and 15 bases lay between the germline ends. This CDR3 reads CASSVNGGEGYTF. The CDR3 DNA follows: TGTGCCAGCAGTGTAAATGGGGGCGAGGGCTACACCTTC.

The V call is TRBV7-2, the J call TRBJ2-6; D uncertain. Trimming shortened V by 5 bases and J by 1 base, and 12 bases separated the two germline ends. This CDR3 contains 16 residues. The germline gives CDR1 SGHTA, CDR2 FQGNSA. Here the CDR3 reads CASSPRVSSGANVLTF. The CDR3 coding sequence is TGTGCCAGCAGCCCCCGAGTGTCGTCTGGGGCCAACGTCCTGACTTTC.